This T cell receptor beta chain appears in the sequencing data of a study of blood T cell repertoires in COVID-19. There are 15 residues in the CDR3. CDR1 is KGHSH and CDR2 is LQKENI in the germline V gene. V lost 4 bases, J lost 8 bases, and 17 bases lay in between. Data came from immunoSEQ multiplex PCR; TCRdb stores just in-frame clones and leaves some out. The data hold hundreds of thousands of clones, with about 86% observed a single time. This TCR was recovered from a man under 40 with acute COVID-19. Sequencing input: PBMCs or T cells enriched from blood (not recorded which). The chain has TRBV18 and TRBJ2-2; D may be TRBD1 (6 bases). The CDR3 bases are TGTGCCAGCTCACAGATCGGGACATCGCAGGGGGAGCTGTTTTTT. As protein: CASSQIGTSQGELFF.